The T cell receptor (beta chain) described here comes from a study of T cell responses to AZD1222 COVID-19 vaccine. Sequencing was performed with immunoSEQ multiplex PCR; in TCRdb, only in-frame clones are kept and a portion is missing. Of 130,000 to 150,000 clones in the sample, roughly 90% were seen once. Germline V gene sequence: CDR1 SGHRS, CDR2 YFSETQ. This CDR3 contains 16 residues. V trimming: 4 bases; J trimming: 2 bases; junction bases outside the gene matches: 8. The receptor was derived from an adult who received the MenACWY meningococcal vaccine as a control. The chain combines TRBV5-1 with TRBJ2-5; TRBD1 matches at 10 bases. Sample: peripheral blood, taken 28 days after the second dose of the MenACWY control vaccine. This chain's CDR3 is CASSHRDRGYQETQYF. The CDR3 region has the DNA TGCGCCAGCAGCCACCGGGACAGGGGATATCAAGAGACCCAGTACTTC.